In this sample, the clone carrying this T cell receptor (beta chain) turned up many times. TCRdb's table, derived via immunoSEQ multiplex PCR, lists solely in-frame clones and lacks some. There are around 81,000 clones in the sample; around 85% occur only once, and 3% to 4% lies in the top ten. These data are taken from a study of blood T cell repertoires in COVID-19. The CDR3 consists of 17 residues. V lost 1 base to trimming and J lost 7 bases; unmatched junction nucleotides: 8. Germline CDR1 SGHDN, CDR2 FVKESK. This chain connects TRBV14 to TRBJ2-2; 11 bases line up with TRBD2. The TCR comes from a man aged 50 or older with acute or convalescent COVID-19. The specimen sequenced was peripheral blood. CDR3 nucleotides: TGTGCCAGCAGCCAAGCCGGCGGGCTAGCGGGAGGCGGGGAGCTGTTTTTT. This gives the protein CASSQAGGLAGGGELFF.